This TCR beta chain was sequenced during a study of Tregs in tolerant kidney transplant recipients. Study outcomes and limitations: The most relevant donor-specific Treg TCRbeta repertoire apparently came from expansion with activated donor B cells. This study did not directly address biological reproducibility.

A remark on this clone: What it binds is unknown.

The V end lost 8 bases, the J end lost 3 bases, and 9 bases lay between the germline ends. CDR3 length: 12 residues. Germline CDR1 WNHNN, CDR2 SYGVQD (reference sequence). TCRdb's table, derived via immunoSEQ multiplex PCR, lists solely in-frame clones and lacks some. The sample contains tens of thousands of clones, less than 90% of which appear only once. The chain joins TRBV10-1 to TRBJ2-3; D may be TRBD2 (5 bases). The sample taken for sequencing was CD4+ T cells from blood. The source of this sequence is a human donor in good health. The CDR3 region is CASDTGTDTQYF. DNA for the CDR3: TGCGCCAGCGATACGGGGACAGATACGCAGTATTTT.